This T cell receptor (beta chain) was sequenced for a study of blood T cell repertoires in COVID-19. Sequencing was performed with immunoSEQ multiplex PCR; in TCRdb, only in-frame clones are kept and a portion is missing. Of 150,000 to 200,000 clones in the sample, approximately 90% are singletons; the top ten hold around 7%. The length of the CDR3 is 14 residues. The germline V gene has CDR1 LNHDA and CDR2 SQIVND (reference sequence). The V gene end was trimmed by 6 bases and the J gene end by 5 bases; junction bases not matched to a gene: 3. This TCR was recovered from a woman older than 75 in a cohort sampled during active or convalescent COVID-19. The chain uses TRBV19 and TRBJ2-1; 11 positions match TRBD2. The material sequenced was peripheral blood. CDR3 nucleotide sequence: TGTGCCAGTAGAACTAGCGGGAGAAACAATGAGCAGTTCTTC. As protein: CASRTSGRNNEQFF.